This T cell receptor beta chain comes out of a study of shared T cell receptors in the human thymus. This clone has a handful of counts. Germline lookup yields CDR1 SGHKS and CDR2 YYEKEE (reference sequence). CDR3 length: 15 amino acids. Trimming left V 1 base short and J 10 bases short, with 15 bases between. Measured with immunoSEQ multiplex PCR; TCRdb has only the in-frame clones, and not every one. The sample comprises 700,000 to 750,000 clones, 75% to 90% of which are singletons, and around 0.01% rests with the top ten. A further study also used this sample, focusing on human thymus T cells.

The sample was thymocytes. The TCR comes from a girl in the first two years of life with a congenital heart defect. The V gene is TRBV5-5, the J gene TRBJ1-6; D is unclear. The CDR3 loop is CASSLYRDVESPLHF. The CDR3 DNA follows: TGTGCCAGCAGCTTGTACCGGGATGTCGAATCACCCCTCCACTTT. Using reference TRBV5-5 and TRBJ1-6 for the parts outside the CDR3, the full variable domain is DAGVTQSPTHLIKTRGQQVTLRCSPISGHKSVSWYQQVLGQGPQFIFQYYEKEERGRGNFPDRFSARQFPNYSSELNVNALLLGDSALYLCASSLYRDVESPLHFGNGTRLTVT.